A selection of T cell receptor beta chains follows, all from one sample in a study of T-cell memory formation after mild COVID-19. Using its own MiXCR run on the 5' RACE reads, TCRdb lists one record per CDR3 protein. The data hold tens of thousands of distinct CDR3 sequences, with 7.7% observed a single time. What was sequenced was PBMCs or a T cell subset sorted from them (not recorded which). These receptors originate from a man younger than 35 who had mild COVID-19 (a few samples of this study predate the infection). Cell type and time point are not known. Each CDR3 is given without its conserved first and last residue. The D gene is left open where the match is weak.

d_call	v_call	j_call	cdr3_aa
TRBD1	TRBV20-1	TRBJ1-5	SAGTDRESQPQH
NA	TRBV28	TRBJ2-1	ASSLPTGRGGNEQF
NA	TRBV27	TRBJ2-1	ASSLLSSYNEQF
TRBD2	TRBV20-1	TRBJ2-5	SAGAGDQETQY
TRBD2	TRBV28	TRBJ2-3	ASSPDGLALDTQY
NA	TRBV7-2	TRBJ2-5	ASSPRTQLWETQY
NA	TRBV12-3/TRBV12-4	TRBJ2-3	ASSFGAGQSDTQY
TRBD1	TRBV7-2	TRBJ1-1	ASTMRTGNTEAF
NA	TRBV25-1	TRBJ1-5	ASSDEDQPQH
TRBD1	TRBV20-1	TRBJ2-3	SATPGQGISSTDTQY
NA	TRBV20-1	TRBJ2-3	SARRGRERPDTQY
TRBD2	TRBV7-3	TRBJ2-2	ASRGGDTGELF
TRBD2	TRBV7-2	TRBJ2-2	ASSSRALAGATGSGELF
NA	TRBV19	TRBJ2-5	ASSIGDGYQETQY
NA	TRBV28	TRBJ1-6	ASRGRDFNSPLH
NA	TRBV6-1	TRBJ2-3	ASSEARIDTQY
NA	TRBV5-1	TRBJ1-2	ASSALDSSYGYT
TRBD1	TRBV4-3	TRBJ2-4	ASSQEGGDRGGNIQY
TRBD2	TRBV6-2/TRBV6-3	TRBJ2-5	ASRGLAGMMTQY
TRBD2	TRBV6-2/TRBV6-3	TRBJ2-7	ASSYSPSGGPSSYEQY
NA	TRBV18	TRBJ1-1	ASSMGFGLAEAF
NA	TRBV20-1	TRBJ2-3	SARNGGGDTQY
TRBD2	TRBV5-1	TRBJ2-7	ASSSGLAGGPYEQY
NA	TRBV4-3	TRBJ1-2	ASSQDRGSYGYT
NA	TRBV10-3	TRBJ1-5	AISDSLGGSNQPQH
NA	TRBV27	TRBJ1-6	ASSLQYSVSALH
NA	TRBV11-2	TRBJ2-3	ASSAVGPPASGTDTQY
NA	TRBV5-1	TRBJ1-1	ASSLGTMNTEAF
TRBD1	TRBV7-2	TRBJ1-1	ASSYRQGTEAF
NA	TRBV6-5	TRBJ2-2	ASRGLFTGELF
TRBD1	TRBV20-1	TRBJ2-5	SARIRQGQETQY
NA	TRBV9	TRBJ1-1	ASSVKAENTEAF
NA	TRBV29-1	TRBJ1-1	SVAPMNTEAF
NA	TRBV27	TRBJ2-1	ASSLLAPKWGEQF
NA	TRBV4-1	TRBJ2-5	ASSHSGRETQY
TRBD1	TRBV28	TRBJ1-1	ASRVTWTGGLSTEAF
NA	TRBV28	TRBJ2-1	ASSTPGREQF
TRBD2	TRBV5-5	TRBJ2-3	ASSLGIAGSSTDTQY
NA	TRBV20-1	TRBJ1-3	SAVRGSGNTIY
NA	TRBV5-6	TRBJ2-7	ASSTGTDVFSYEQY
TRBD1	TRBV7-9	TRBJ1-1	ASSMDRGLSEAF
TRBD2	TRBV12-3/TRBV12-4	TRBJ2-2	ASSFSGTSGAGELF
NA	TRBV24-1	TRBJ2-1	ATSLDRMDNEQF
TRBD1	TRBV5-6	TRBJ1-5	ASSLSGGDQPQH
NA	TRBV4-3	TRBJ1-5	ASSQEGQPQH
NA	TRBV6-4	TRBJ2-6	ASSESSRSGANVLT
TRBD2	TRBV25-1	TRBJ2-3	ASSEALSGRAQY
TRBD2	TRBV4-1	TRBJ2-2	ASSQAGGNTGELF
NA	TRBV7-2	TRBJ2-7	ASSLVRAKVHEQY
NA	TRBV6-1	TRBJ2-1	ASSTPSYNEQF
NA	TRBV5-5	TRBJ1-5	ASSLGGGNQPQH
TRBD2	TRBV20-1	TRBJ2-3	SARDGRGAFTDTQY
TRBD1	TRBV7-2	TRBJ2-4	ASSLAQGQGVKNIQY
NA	TRBV12-3/TRBV12-4	TRBJ2-2	ASSLYREDGELF
NA	TRBV20-1	TRBJ2-3	SQKWIGTDTQY
TRBD1	TRBV7-9	TRBJ1-1	ASSLITGGSRTEAF
NA	TRBV20-1	TRBJ1-5	SASTVNQPQH
TRBD1	TRBV30	TRBJ1-5	AWSAGSAGGKQPQH
NA	TRBV7-2	TRBJ2-4	ASSLEPGGTKNIQY